This TCR beta chain was sequenced during a study of OX40 agonist ivuxolimab in advanced cancers. About the research overall: Treatment of patients was with ivuxolimab, an agonistic anti-OX40 (CD134) antibody. Dose-escalation patients' cancers were hepatocellular carcinoma, melanoma, renal cell or head and neck cancer. Broader study findings: There was clonal expansion of CD4+ and CD8+ blood T cells by week 6 at 0.1 to 3.0 mg/kg.

V lost 4 bases and J lost 7, with 22 bases in between. The germline V gene has CDR1 MGHRA and CDR2 YSYEKL. This CDR3 is 16 amino acids long. As concerns this clone: What it recognizes is unknown.

The study sampled blood at baseline, cycle 4 day 1, and cycle 7 day 1. Method: immunoSEQ multiplex PCR; TCRdb's copy keeps in-frame clones and lacks some. The sample lists tens of thousands of clones; 92% were seen once. The gene calls are TRBV4-1 and TRBJ1-2; weak D call: TRBD1 (5 bases). The sequencing used CD4+ or CD8+ T cells sorted from blood, collected in a trial of the OX40 agonist ivuxolimab. The TCR was taken from an adult with an advanced solid tumor such as melanoma, head and neck, liver or kidney cancer. The CDR3 DNA reads TGCGCCAGCAGCCCAGGCCCGAACGGGGGGGTAGGTGGCTACACCTTC. Its protein is CASSPGPNGGVGGYTF.